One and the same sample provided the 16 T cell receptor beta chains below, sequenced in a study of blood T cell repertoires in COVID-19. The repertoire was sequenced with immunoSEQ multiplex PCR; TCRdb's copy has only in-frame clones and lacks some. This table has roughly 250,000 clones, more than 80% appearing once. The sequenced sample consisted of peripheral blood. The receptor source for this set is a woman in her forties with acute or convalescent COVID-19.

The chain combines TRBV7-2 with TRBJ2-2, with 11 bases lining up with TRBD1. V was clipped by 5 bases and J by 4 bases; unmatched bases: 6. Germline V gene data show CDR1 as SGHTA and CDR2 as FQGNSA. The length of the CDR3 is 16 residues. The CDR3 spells CASSTWTGGSTGELFF. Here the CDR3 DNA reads TGTGCCAGCAGCACCTGGACAGGGGGCAGCACCGGGGAGCTGTTTTTT.

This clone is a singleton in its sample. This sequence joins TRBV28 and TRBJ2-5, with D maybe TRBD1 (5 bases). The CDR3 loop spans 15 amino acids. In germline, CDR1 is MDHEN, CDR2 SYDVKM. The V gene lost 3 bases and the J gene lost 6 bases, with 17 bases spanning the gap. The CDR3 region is CASSFGVSRTQTQYF. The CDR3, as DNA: TGTGCCAGCAGTTTTGGGGTCTCGCGGACACAGACCCAGTACTTC.

The CDR3: CASSSPLTSETYNEQFF. The CDR3 DNA reads TGTGCCAGCAGTTCCCCATTGACTAGCGAAACCTACAATGAGCAGTTCTTC. V usage is TRBV27 and J usage is TRBJ2-1; TRBD2 matches at 8 bases. This CDR3 region has 17 residues. The germline gives CDR1 MNHEY, CDR2 SMNVEV (reference sequence). V lost 4 bases, J lost 2 bases, and 10 bases stayed unmatched.

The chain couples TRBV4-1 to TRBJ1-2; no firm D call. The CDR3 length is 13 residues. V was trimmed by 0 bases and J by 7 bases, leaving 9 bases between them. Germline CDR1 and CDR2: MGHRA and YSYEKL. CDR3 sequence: CASSQERAGGYTF. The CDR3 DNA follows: TGCGCCAGCAGCCAAGAGAGGGCCGGTGGCTACACCTTC.

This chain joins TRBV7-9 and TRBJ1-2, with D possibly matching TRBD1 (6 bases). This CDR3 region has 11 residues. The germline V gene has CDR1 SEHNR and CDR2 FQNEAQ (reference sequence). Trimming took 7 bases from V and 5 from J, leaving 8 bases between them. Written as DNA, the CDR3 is TGTGCCAGCACCACAGGGTATGGCTACACCTTC. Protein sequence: CASTTGYGYTF.

The chain's CDR3 is CASSPATWRGSSMDTQYF. The DNA for the CDR3 is TGTGCCAGCAGCCCAGCCACTTGGCGGGGGTCGTCGATGGATACGCAGTATTTT. The V call is TRBV3-1 (or the pseudogene TRBV3-2), the J call TRBJ2-3; TRBD2 matches 7 bases. The germline gives CDR1 LGHDT, CDR2 YNNKEL (reference sequence). The CDR3 length is 18 residues. Trimming at V came to 4 bases and at J to 6 bases, leaving 19 bases not matched to a gene.

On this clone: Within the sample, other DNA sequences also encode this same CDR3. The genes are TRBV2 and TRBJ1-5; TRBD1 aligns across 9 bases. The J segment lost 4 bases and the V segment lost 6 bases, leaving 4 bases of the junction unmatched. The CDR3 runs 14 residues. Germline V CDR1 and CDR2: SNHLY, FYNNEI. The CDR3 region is CASRPGQGNQPQHF. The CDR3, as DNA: TGTGCCAGCAGGCCGGGACAGGGAAATCAGCCCCAGCATTTT.

The CDR3 coding sequence is TGTGCCACCAGCAAAGGACAGGCCGGCTACACCTTC. As protein: CATSKGQAGYTF. This chain connects TRBV15 to TRBJ1-2; TRBD1 agrees at 7 bases. This CDR3 contains 12 residues. Germline-derived CDR1 and CDR2 are LNHNV and YYDKDF (reference sequence). Germline trimming cut 4 bases from V and 8 bases from J; bases unmatched to any gene: 4.

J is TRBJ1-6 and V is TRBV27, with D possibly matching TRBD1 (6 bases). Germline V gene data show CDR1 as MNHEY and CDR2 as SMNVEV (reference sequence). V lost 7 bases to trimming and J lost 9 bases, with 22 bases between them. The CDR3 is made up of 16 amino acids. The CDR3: CASTFRGYDKGSPLHF. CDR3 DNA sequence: TGTGCCAGCACCTTTAGGGGGTACGATAAGGGTTCACCCCTCCACTTT.

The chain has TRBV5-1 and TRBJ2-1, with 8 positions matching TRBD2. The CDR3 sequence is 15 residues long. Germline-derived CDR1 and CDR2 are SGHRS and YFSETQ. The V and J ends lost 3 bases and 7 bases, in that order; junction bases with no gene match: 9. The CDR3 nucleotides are TGCGCCAGCAGCTACCGGGGGGGCCATGGGAATGAGCAGTTCTTC. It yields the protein CASSYRGGHGNEQFF.

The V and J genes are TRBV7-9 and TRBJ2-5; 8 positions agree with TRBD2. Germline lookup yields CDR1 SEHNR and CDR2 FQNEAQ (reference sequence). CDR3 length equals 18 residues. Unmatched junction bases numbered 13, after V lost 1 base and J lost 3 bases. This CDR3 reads CASSLVVAGTVGKETQYF. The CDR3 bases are TGTGCCAGCAGCTTAGTGGTAGCGGGGACTGTAGGGAAAGAGACCCAGTACTTC. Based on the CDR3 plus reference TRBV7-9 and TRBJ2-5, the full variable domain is DTGVSQNPRHKITKRGQNVTFRCDPISEHNRLYWYRQTLGQGPEFLTYFQNEAQLEKSRLLSDRFSAERPKGSFSTLEIQRTEQGDSAMYLCASSLVVAGTVGKETQYFGPGTRLLVL.

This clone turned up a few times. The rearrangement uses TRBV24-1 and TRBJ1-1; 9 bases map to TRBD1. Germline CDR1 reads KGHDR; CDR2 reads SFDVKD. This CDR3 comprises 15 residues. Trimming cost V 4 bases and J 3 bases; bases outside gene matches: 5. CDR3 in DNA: TGTGCCACCAGTGACCCCCGACAGGGGGACACTGAAGCTTTCTTT. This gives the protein CATSDPRQGDTEAFF.

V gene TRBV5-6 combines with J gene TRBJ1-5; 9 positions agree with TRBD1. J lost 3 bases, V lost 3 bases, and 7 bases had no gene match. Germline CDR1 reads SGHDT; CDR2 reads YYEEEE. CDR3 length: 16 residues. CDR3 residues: CASSSQGAIANQPQHF. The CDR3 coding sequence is TGTGCCAGCAGCTCACAGGGGGCCATCGCCAATCAGCCCCAGCATTTT.

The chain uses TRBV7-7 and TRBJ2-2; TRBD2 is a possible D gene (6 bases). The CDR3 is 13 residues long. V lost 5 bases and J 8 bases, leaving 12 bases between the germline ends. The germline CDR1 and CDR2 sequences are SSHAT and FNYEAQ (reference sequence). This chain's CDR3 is CASSPGTAGELFF. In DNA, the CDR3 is TGTGCCAGCAGCCCCGGGACTGCTGGGGAGCTGTTTTTT.

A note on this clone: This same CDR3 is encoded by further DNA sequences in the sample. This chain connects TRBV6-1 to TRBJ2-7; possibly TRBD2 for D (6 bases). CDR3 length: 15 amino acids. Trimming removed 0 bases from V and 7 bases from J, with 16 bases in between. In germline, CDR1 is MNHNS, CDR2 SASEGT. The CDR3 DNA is TGTGCCAGCAGTGAAGCATCTTGGCCTCGGGGGGAGCAGTACGTC. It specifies CASSEASWPRGEQYV.

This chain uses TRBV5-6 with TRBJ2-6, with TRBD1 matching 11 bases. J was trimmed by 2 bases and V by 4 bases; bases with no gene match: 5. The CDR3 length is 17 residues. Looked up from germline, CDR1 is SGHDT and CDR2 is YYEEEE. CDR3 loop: CASSLGQGATGANVLTF. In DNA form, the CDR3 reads TGTGCCAGCAGCCTCGGACAGGGGGCAACTGGGGCCAACGTCCTGACTTTC.